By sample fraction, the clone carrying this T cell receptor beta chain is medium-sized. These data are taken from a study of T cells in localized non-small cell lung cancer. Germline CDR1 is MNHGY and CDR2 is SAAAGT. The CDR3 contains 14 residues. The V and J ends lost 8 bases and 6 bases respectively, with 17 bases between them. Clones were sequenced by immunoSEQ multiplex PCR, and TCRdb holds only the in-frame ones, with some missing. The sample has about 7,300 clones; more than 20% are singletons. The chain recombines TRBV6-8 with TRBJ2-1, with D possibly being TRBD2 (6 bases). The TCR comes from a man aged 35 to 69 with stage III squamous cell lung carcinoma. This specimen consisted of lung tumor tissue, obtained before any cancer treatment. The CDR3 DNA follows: TGTGCCAGCGGCTTCCACGGGACTCTCAATGAGCAGTTCTTC. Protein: CASGFHGTLNEQFF.